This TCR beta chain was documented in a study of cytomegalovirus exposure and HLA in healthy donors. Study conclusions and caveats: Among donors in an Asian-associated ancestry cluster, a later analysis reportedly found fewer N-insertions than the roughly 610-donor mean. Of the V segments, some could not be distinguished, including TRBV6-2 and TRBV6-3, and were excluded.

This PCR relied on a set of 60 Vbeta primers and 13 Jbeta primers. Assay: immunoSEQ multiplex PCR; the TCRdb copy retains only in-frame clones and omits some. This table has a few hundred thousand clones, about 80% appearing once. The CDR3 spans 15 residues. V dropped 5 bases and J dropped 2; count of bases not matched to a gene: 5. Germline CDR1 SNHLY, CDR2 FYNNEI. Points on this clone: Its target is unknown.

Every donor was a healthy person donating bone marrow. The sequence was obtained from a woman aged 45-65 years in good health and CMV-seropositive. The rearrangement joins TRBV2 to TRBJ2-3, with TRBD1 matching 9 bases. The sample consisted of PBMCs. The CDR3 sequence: CASSRGQGDTDTQYF. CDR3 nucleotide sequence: TGTGCCAGCAGTAGGGGACAGGGTGACACAGATACGCAGTATTTT.